This T cell receptor (beta chain) derives from a study of CD8 T cells in ankylosing spondylitis. This CDR3 spans 16 amino acids. V dropped 0 bases and J dropped 10 bases, with 20 bases sitting between them. Germline V gives CDR1 SGHRS, CDR2 YFSETQ. Details on this clonotype: Its antigen is unknown.

Preparation of TCR beta libraries was done by quantitative 5'-RACE with molecular barcodes. TCRdb redid the calling of the 5' RACE reads with MiXCR, one entry per CDR3 protein. This sample has about 700,000 distinct CDR3 sequences; 15% to 20% occur once, and the top ten carry about 20%. Notes on the study in general: In peripheral blood, disease-linked CD8+ clones occurred at relatively low frequencies. Ankylosing spondylitis blood seemed to carry a telltale TCR beta motif made of fewer than 10 highly homologous variants. According to the report, clones linked to the disease were significantly enriched in matched synovial fluid samples taken from ankylosing spondylitis patients. Earlier reports found some motif variants in synovial fluid and blood in reactive arthritis.

The specimen was blood, either unsorted or a sorted T cell fraction (not recorded which). This TCR came from a male donor with ankylosing spondylitis. The chain joins TRBV5-1 to TRBJ2-1, with D perhaps matching TRBD2 (5 bases). CDR3 in amino acids: CASSLGFYVIREEQFF. As DNA, the CDR3 is TGCGCCAGCAGCTTGGGTTTCTACGTTATTAGGGAGGAGCAGTTCTTC.